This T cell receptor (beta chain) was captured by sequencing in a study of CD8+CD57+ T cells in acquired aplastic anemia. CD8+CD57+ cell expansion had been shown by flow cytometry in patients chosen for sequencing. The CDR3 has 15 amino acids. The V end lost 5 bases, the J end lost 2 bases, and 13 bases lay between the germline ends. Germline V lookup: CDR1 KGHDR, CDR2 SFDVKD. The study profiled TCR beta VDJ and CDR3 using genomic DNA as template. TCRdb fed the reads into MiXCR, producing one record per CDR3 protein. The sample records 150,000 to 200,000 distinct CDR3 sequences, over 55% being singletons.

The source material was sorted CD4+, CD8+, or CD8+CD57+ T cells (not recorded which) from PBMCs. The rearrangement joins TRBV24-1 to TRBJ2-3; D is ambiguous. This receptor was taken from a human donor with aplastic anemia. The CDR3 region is CATSVGSSYTDTQYF. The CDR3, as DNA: TGTGCCACCAGTGTTGGCAGCTCCTACACAGATACGCAGTATTTT.